The 27 T cell receptor beta chains given below trace back to one sample, sequenced in a study of blood T cell repertoires in COVID-19. The repertoire was sequenced with immunoSEQ multiplex PCR; TCRdb's copy has only in-frame clones and lacks some. This table has about 200,000 clones, over 70% appearing once. The sample was peripheral blood. These TCRs come from a man aged 40-49 years with acute or convalescent COVID-19.

The table lists this clone with a count of one. The chain joins TRBV5-4 to TRBJ1-2; 7 nucleotides match TRBD1. Losses at the gene ends were 2 bases for V and 0 bases for J; bases not matched to a gene: 7. Germline V gene lookup returns CDR1 SGHNT and CDR2 YYREEE (reference sequence). This CDR3 comprises 16 residues. CDR3: CASSFGTAGANYGYTF. CDR3 DNA: TGTGCCAGCAGCTTTGGGACAGCCGGAGCTAACTATGGCTACACCTTC.

CDR3: CARYRGRRVTVNQPQHF. CDR3 coding DNA: TGTGCCAGATACAGGGGGCGAAGGGTGACAGTCAATCAGCCCCAGCATTTT. The rearrangement uses TRBV19 and TRBJ1-5; 9 bases fit TRBD1. V lost 9 bases to trimming and J lost 3 bases; unmatched junction nucleotides: 15. The CDR3 runs 17 residues. Germline V gene sequence: CDR1 LNHDA, CDR2 SQIVND (reference sequence).

The chain links TRBV18 to TRBJ2-7; TRBD1 agrees at 10 bases. The CDR3 runs to 14 residues. The V and J ends lost 2 bases and 5 bases, in that order; junction bases with no gene match: 3. The germline CDR1 and CDR2 sequences are KGHSH and LQKENI. The CDR3: CASSPGGQGDEQYF. In DNA form, the CDR3 reads TGTGCCAGCTCACCAGGCGGACAGGGGGACGAGCAGTACTTC.

The rearrangement links TRBV6-6 to TRBJ2-2; 8 bases agree with TRBD2. The CDR3 consists of 14 residues. V dropped 6 bases and J dropped 6; count of bases not matched to a gene: 6. Germline CDR1 is MNHNY and CDR2 is SVGAGI (reference sequence). CDR3 in DNA: TGTGCCAGCAGCCAAGCGGGAGTGGCCGGGGAGCTGTTTTTT. As protein: CASSQAGVAGELFF.

In its sample, this clone was seen a few times. The chain combines TRBV5-6 with TRBJ2-7; D perhaps matches TRBD2 (6 bases). Per the germline V gene, CDR1 is SGHDT and CDR2 is YYEEEE. The length of the CDR3 is 15 residues. Trimming pared 3 bases from V and 3 bases from J, leaving 16 bases between. CDR3 coding DNA: TGTGCCAGCAGCTCCGACCCCGGGACTCTCTACGAGCAGTACTTC. This gives the protein CASSSDPGTLYEQYF. The full variable domain, in which reference TRBV5-6 and TRBJ2-7 provide the parts outside the CDR3, is DAGVTQSPTHLIKTRGQQVTLRCSPKSGHDTVSWYQQALGQGPQFIFQYYEEEERQRGNFPDRFSGHQFPNYSSELNVNALLLGDSALYLCASSSDPGTLYEQYFGPGTRLTVT.

This CDR3 is CASSRGAGGNEKLFF. CDR3 sequence (DNA): TGTGCCAGCAGTCGGGGGGCAGGAGGTAATGAAAAACTGTTTTTT. V gene TRBV27 combines with J gene TRBJ1-4; TRBD1 is a possible D gene (6 bases). The CDR3 length is 15 residues. Looked up from germline, CDR1 is MNHEY and CDR2 is SMNVEV (reference sequence). V lost 5 bases and J 4 bases, leaving 14 bases between the germline ends.

This chain uses TRBV5-1 with TRBJ2-3, with D unresolved. Germline CDR1 SGHRS, CDR2 YFSETQ. The ends were cut back, 4 bases at V and 1 base at J, with 13 bases in the middle. The CDR3 has 15 residues. As DNA, the CDR3 is TGCGCCAGCAGCCCTGGCCGAGGCGGCACAGATACGCAGTATTTT. The encoded protein is CASSPGRGGTDTQYF.

This chain connects TRBV30 to TRBJ1-2; D is unresolved. The length of the CDR3 is 12 residues. The V end lost 4 bases, the J end lost 1 base, and 7 bases lay between the germline ends. Germline V gene sequence: CDR1 GTSNPN, CDR2 SVGIG (reference sequence). In nucleotides, the CDR3 is TGTGCCTGGACCCGCGATAACTATGGCTACACCTTC. Translated: CAWTRDNYGYTF. Full variable domain (remainder filled in from reference TRBV30 and TRBJ1-2): SQTIHQWPATLVQPVGSPLSLECTVEGTSNPNLYWYRQAAGRGLQLLFYSVGIGQISSEVPQNLSASRPQDRQFILSSKKLLLSDSGFYLCAWTRDNYGYTFGSGTRLTVV.

The chain is built from TRBV30 and TRBJ1-1; 11 bases are shared with TRBD1. V trimming: 3 bases; J trimming: 5 bases; junction bases outside the gene matches: 14. The germline V gene has CDR1 GTSNPN and CDR2 SVGIG (reference sequence). This CDR3 contains 17 residues. The CDR3 nucleotides read TGTGCCTGGAGCCCTTCCTTCCCGGGACAGGGGGTGACTGAAGCTTTCTTT. Protein sequence: CAWSPSFPGQGVTEAFF.

The V gene is TRBV12-5, the J gene TRBJ2-5; no firm D call. The CDR3 loop spans 13 amino acids. Germline assignment: CDR1 LGHNT and CDR2 FRNRAP. V was shortened by 1 base and J by 4 bases, with 7 bases between the two germline ends. For the CDR3, the DNA is TGTGCTAGTGGTTTGGATGGCCCAGAGACCCAGTACTTC. Translating it yields CASGLDGPETQYF.

The chain links TRBV3-1 (or the pseudogene TRBV3-2) to TRBJ1-2; 11 positions agree with TRBD1. This CDR3 has 14 residues. Per germline, CDR1 LGHDT and CDR2 YNNKEL (reference sequence). Unmatched junction bases numbered 7, after V lost 5 bases and J lost 8 bases. CDR3 amino acids: CASSVGQGAGGYTF. The CDR3 region has the DNA TGTGCCAGCAGCGTAGGACAGGGGGCTGGGGGCTACACCTTC.

The chain carries TRBV6-6 and TRBJ2-2; D is possibly TRBD1 (6 bases). The ends were cut back, 6 bases at V and 0 bases at J, with 8 bases in the middle. Looked up from germline, CDR1 is MNHNY and CDR2 is SVGAGI (reference sequence). The CDR3 length is 14 residues. The CDR3: CASSPGANTGELFF. The CDR3 coding sequence is TGTGCCAGCAGCCCAGGGGCGAACACCGGGGAGCTGTTTTTT.

The chain employs TRBV7-2 and TRBJ2-3; 12 nucleotides agree with TRBD2. CDR3 size: 15 residues. V lost 5 bases and J lost 8; bases outside the gene matches: 8. The V gene's germline CDR1 is SGHTA and CDR2 FQGNSA. The CDR3 sequence: CASSGTSGQGRTQYF. The CDR3 DNA reads as TGTGCCAGCAGCGGGACTAGCGGGCAAGGGCGTACGCAGTATTTT.

This clone occurred once. Here the CDR3 DNA reads TGTGCCAGCAGCTTACAAGCGGGAGCTCAAGAGACCCAGTACTTC. Translating gives CASSLQAGAQETQYF. V usage is TRBV7-8 and J usage is TRBJ2-5; 8 nucleotides match TRBD2. Germline trimming cut 2 bases from V and 2 bases from J; bases unmatched to any gene: 4. The CDR3 spans 15 residues. Germline V gene sequence: CDR1 SGHVS, CDR2 FQNEAQ.

The J gene is TRBJ1-3, the V gene TRBV12-3 or TRBV12-4, with D unclear. Trimming took off 8 bases at V and 8 bases at J, with 16 bases between the two ends. This CDR3 spans 13 amino acids. This CDR3 reads CASESSGQYTIYF. Written as DNA, the CDR3 is TGTGCCAGCGAGTCCTCGGGTCAATACACCATATATTTT.

The V gene is TRBV12-3 or TRBV12-4, the J gene TRBJ2-7; D is undetermined. The CDR3 length is 13 residues. V dropped 6 bases and J dropped 3 bases, with 12 bases sitting between them. CDR3 loop: CASSSYFNYEQYF. CDR3 coding DNA: TGTGCCAGCAGCTCCTACTTCAACTACGAGCAGTACTTC.

The chain recombines TRBV29-1 with TRBJ1-1, with D possibly being TRBD1 (6 bases). Trimming took off 5 bases at V and 4 bases at J, with 11 bases between the two ends. Germline CDR1 and CDR2: SQVTM and ANQGSEA. CDR3 length: 12 amino acids. Here the CDR3 DNA reads TGCAGCGTTTCCAGGGGATTCACTGAAGCTTTCTTT. It is translated as CSVSRGFTEAFF. Combining the CDR3 with reference TRBV29-1 and TRBJ1-1 gives the whole variable domain SAVISQKPSRDICQRGTSLTIQCQVDSQVTMMFWYRQQPGQSLTLIATANQGSEATYESGFVIDKFPISRPNLTFSTLTVSNMSPEDSSIYLCSVSRGFTEAFFGQGTRLTVV.

The genes are TRBV6-6 and TRBJ1-1; D call uncertain. This CDR3 comprises 11 residues. Germline V gene lookup returns CDR1 MNHNY and CDR2 SVGAGI (reference sequence). V lost 3 bases and J 7 bases, leaving 6 bases between the germline ends. This chain's CDR3 is CASSYGVEAFF. The DNA for the CDR3 is TGTGCCAGCAGTTATGGAGTTGAAGCTTTCTTT.

V is TRBV19 and J is TRBJ2-1; TRBD2 matches 15 bases. Trimming cost V 7 bases and J 6 bases; bases outside gene matches: 4. CDR1 is LNHDA and CDR2 is SQIVND in the germline V gene (reference sequence). The CDR3 runs 15 residues. The CDR3 protein is CASTRTSGRANEQFF. The CDR3 bases are TGTGCCAGTACCCGGACTAGCGGGAGGGCCAATGAGCAGTTCTTC. Looking up the rest from reference TRBV19 and TRBJ2-1 gives the full variable domain: DGGITQSPKYLFRKEGQNVTLSCEQNLNHDAMYWYRQDPGQGLRLIYYSQIVNDFQKGDIAEGYSVSREKKESFPLTVTSAQKNPTAFYLCASTRTSGRANEQFFGPGTRLTVL.

CDR3 residues: CSVESFGGYTF. In DNA form, the CDR3 reads TGCAGCGTTGAAAGTTTCGGTGGCTACACCTTC. The chain carries TRBV29-1 and TRBJ1-2; no clear D. The germline V and J ends were trimmed by 2 bases and 7 bases, with 8 bases remaining between them. CDR3 length equals 11 residues. Germline V gene lookup returns CDR1 SQVTM and CDR2 ANQGSEA. Based on the CDR3 plus reference TRBV29-1 and TRBJ1-2, the full variable domain is SAVISQKPSRDICQRGTSLTIQCQVDSQVTMMFWYRQQPGQSLTLIATANQGSEATYESGFVIDKFPISRPNLTFSTLTVSNMSPEDSSIYLCSVESFGGYTFGSGTRLTVV.

The chain uses TRBV6-6 and TRBJ2-7, with 8 positions matching TRBD2. Germline V gene data show CDR1 as MNHNY and CDR2 as SVGAGI (reference sequence). The CDR3 is made up of 15 amino acids. V gave up 5 bases and J gave up 2 bases; unmatched junction bases: 8. CDR3 region: CASSTTSGSAYEQYF. CDR3 nucleotides: TGTGCCAGCAGTACGACGAGCGGGAGCGCCTACGAGCAGTACTTC.

The CDR3 protein is CAISGINRGPGELFF. CDR3 nucleotide sequence: TGTGCCATCAGTGGGATAAACAGGGGACCCGGGGAGCTGTTTTTT. The chain joins TRBV10-3 to TRBJ2-2; 7 bases align to TRBD1. The CDR3 has 15 residues. Germline-derived CDR1 and CDR2 are ENHRY and SYGVKD. The V gene end was trimmed by 4 bases and the J gene end by 6 bases; junction bases not matched to a gene: 8.

The chain has TRBV5-4 and TRBJ1-3; tentatively, D is TRBD1 (5 bases). CDR1 and CDR2 (germline): SGHNT, YYREEE (reference sequence). V dropped 4 bases and J dropped 0 bases, with 11 bases sitting between them. The CDR3 extends over 15 amino acids. CDR3 bases: TGTGCCAGCAGCCCGGGGGGGGTCTCTGGAAACACCATATATTTT. As protein: CASSPGGVSGNTIYF.

The chain employs TRBV2 and TRBJ1-2, with TRBD1 as a possible D gene (6 bases). The CDR3 is made up of 13 amino acids. Trimming pared 2 bases from V and 7 bases from J, leaving 11 bases between. CDR1 is SNHLY, CDR2 FYNNEI, per germline. CDR3 loop: CASSEYRDGGYTF. Here the CDR3 DNA reads TGTGCCAGCAGTGAATACAGGGATGGTGGCTACACCTTC.

The V gene is TRBV5-1, the J gene TRBJ2-1, with D tentatively TRBD1 (6 bases). The V and J ends lost 4 bases and 3 bases respectively, with 11 bases between them. The CDR3 runs to 14 residues. CDR1 is SGHRS, CDR2 YFSETQ, per germline. As DNA, the CDR3 is TGCGCCAGCAGCGGGACACAATACTACAATGAGCAGTTCTTC. Its protein is CASSGTQYYNEQFF.

V is TRBV27 and J is TRBJ1-1, with a weak D call TRBD1 (5 bases). V lost 2 bases, J lost 4 bases, and 11 bases lay in between. In germline, CDR1 is MNHEY, CDR2 SMNVEV (reference sequence). This CDR3 is built from 14 residues. CDR3 sequence: CASSLGGDATEAFF. CDR3 coding DNA: TGTGCCAGCAGTTTAGGAGGGGACGCCACTGAAGCTTTCTTT.

This chain uses TRBV3-1 (or the pseudogene TRBV3-2) with TRBJ2-1; no reliable D call. The CDR3 length is 15 residues. The germline V gene encodes CDR1 LGHDT and CDR2 YNNKEL (reference sequence). Trimming took 3 bases from V and 0 from J, leaving 9 bases between them. CDR3 nucleotides: TGTGCCAGCAGCCATGGCGGTGGCTCCTACAATGAGCAGTTCTTC. This gives the protein CASSHGGGSYNEQFF.